Below, one TCR beta chain is given with its context. V lost 6 bases and J lost 0; bases outside the gene matches: 9. CDR3 length equals 17 residues. Germline values: CDR1 SGHRS, CDR2 YFSETQ. Clones were sequenced by immunoSEQ multiplex PCR, and TCRdb holds only the in-frame ones, with some missing. The table records 40,000 to 65,000 clones, roughly 86% of them present only once. This record comes from a study of blood T cell repertoires in COVID-19. The wider study: There were acute and convalescent COVID-19 samples, and they came from the United States, Italy and Spain. Sources were T cells, B-cell-depleted T cells, or PBMCs; the material itself was cDNA or gDNA.

The gene calls are TRBV5-1 and TRBJ2-6, with 7 bases lining up with TRBD1. Material: peripheral blood. The sequence was obtained from a man in his 70s with active COVID-19. CDR3: CASTSDRVTSGANVLTF. CDR3 nucleotides: TGCGCCAGCACCAGCGACAGGGTGACCTCTGGGGCCAACGTCCTGACTTTC.